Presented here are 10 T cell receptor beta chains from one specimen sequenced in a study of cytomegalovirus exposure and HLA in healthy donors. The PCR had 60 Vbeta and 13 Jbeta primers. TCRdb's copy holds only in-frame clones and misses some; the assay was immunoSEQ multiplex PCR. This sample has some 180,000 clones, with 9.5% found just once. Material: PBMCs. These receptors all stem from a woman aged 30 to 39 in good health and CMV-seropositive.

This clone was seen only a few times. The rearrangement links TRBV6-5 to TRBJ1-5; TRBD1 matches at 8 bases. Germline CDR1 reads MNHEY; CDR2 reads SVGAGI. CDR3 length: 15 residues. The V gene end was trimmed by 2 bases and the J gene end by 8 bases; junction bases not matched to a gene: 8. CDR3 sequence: CASSYTDRASEPQHF. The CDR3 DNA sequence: TGTGCCAGCAGTTACACGGACAGGGCTAGTGAGCCCCAGCATTTT.

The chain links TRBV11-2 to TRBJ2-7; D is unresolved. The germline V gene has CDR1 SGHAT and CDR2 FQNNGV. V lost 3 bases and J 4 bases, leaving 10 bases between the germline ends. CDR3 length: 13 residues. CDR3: CASSFRPEYEQYF. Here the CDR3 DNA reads TGTGCCAGCAGCTTCAGGCCCGAATACGAGCAGTACTTC.

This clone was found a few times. CDR3 amino acids: CASSPNHRAHYGYTF. CDR3 coding DNA: TGTGCCAGTAGCCCAAACCACAGGGCTCACTATGGCTACACCTTC. The chain employs TRBV19 and TRBJ1-2, with D perhaps TRBD1 (6 bases). V lost 6 bases and J lost 3, with 17 bases in between. This CDR3 region has 15 residues. Germline V gene data show CDR1 as LNHDA and CDR2 as SQIVND (reference sequence). Drawing the rest from reference TRBV19 and TRBJ1-2, the complete variable domain is DGGITQSPKYLFRKEGQNVTLSCEQNLNHDAMYWYRQDPGQGLRLIYYSQIVNDFQKGDIAEGYSVSREKKESFPLTVTSAQKNPTAFYLCASSPNHRAHYGYTFGSGTRLTVV.

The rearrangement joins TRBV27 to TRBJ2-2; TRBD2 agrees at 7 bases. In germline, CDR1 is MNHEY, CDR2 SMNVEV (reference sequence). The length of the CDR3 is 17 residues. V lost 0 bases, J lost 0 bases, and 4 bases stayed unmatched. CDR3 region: CASSLSSGYTNTGELFF. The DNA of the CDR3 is TGTGCCAGCAGTTTATCTAGCGGGTATACGAACACCGGGGAGCTGTTTTTT.

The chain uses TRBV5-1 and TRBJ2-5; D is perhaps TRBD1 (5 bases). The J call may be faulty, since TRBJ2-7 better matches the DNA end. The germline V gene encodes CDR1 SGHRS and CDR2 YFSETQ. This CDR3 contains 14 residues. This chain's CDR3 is CASSLGGGTYEQYF. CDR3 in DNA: TGCGCCAGCAGCTTGGGGGGCGGAACCTACGAGCAGTACTTC.

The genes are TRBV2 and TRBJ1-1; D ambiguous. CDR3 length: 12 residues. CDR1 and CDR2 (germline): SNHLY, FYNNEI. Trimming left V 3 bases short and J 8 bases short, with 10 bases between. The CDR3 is CASSEKRGEAFF. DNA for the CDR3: TGTGCCAGCAGTGAGAAACGGGGAGAAGCTTTCTTT.

This CDR3 is CASFQGARKELFF. The CDR3 coding sequence is TGTGCCAGCTTTCAGGGGGCGCGTAAGGAGCTGTTTTTT. This chain uses TRBV18 with TRBJ2-2; 8 bases agree with TRBD1. V dropped 7 bases and J dropped 10; count of bases not matched to a gene: 8. Germline CDR1 and CDR2: KGHSH and LQKENI. The CDR3 has 13 amino acids.

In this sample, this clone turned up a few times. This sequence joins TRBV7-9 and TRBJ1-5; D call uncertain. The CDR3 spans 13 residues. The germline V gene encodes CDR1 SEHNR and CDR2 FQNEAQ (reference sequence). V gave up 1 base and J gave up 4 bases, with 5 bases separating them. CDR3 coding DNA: TGTGCCAGCAGCTTAGACGGGAATCAGCCCCAGCATTTT. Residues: CASSLDGNQPQHF.

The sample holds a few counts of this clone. The CDR3 region has the DNA TGCGCCAGCAGCTTGCAGACAGGGTTGACAGATACGCAGTATTTT. The encoded protein is CASSLQTGLTDTQYF. The chain has TRBV5-1 and TRBJ2-3, with TRBD1 identical over 7 bases. CDR1 and CDR2 from the germline V gene are SGHRS and YFSETQ. This CDR3 spans 15 amino acids. V was pared by 1 base and J by 3 bases, with 5 bases of the junction left unmatched. Based on the CDR3 plus reference TRBV5-1 and TRBJ2-3, the full variable domain is KAGVTQTPRYLIKTRGQQVTLSCSPISGHRSVSWYQQTPGQGLQFLFEYFSETQRNKGNFPGRFSGRQFSNSRSEMNVSTLELGDSALYLCASSLQTGLTDTQYFGPGTRLTVL.

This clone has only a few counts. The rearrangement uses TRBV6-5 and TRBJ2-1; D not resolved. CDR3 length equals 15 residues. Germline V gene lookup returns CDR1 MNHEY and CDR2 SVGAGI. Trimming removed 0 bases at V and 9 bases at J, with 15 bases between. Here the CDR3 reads CASSYSYLVTGEQFF. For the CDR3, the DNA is TGTGCCAGCAGTTACTCCTACCTAGTGACGGGTGAGCAGTTCTTC.